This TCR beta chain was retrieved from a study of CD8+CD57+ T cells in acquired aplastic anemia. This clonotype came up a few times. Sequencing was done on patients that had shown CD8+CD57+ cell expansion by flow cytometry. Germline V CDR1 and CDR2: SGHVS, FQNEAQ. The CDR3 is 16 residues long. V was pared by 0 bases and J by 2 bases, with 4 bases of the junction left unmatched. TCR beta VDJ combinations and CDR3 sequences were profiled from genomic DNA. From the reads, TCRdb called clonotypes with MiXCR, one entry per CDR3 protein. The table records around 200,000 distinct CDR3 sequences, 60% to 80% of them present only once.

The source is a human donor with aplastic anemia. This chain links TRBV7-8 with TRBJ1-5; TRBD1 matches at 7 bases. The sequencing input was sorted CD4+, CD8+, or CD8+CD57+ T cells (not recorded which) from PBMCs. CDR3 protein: CASSLAGGTGNQPQHF. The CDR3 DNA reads TGTGCCAGCAGCTTAGCCGGAGGGACAGGCAATCAGCCCCAGCATTTT.